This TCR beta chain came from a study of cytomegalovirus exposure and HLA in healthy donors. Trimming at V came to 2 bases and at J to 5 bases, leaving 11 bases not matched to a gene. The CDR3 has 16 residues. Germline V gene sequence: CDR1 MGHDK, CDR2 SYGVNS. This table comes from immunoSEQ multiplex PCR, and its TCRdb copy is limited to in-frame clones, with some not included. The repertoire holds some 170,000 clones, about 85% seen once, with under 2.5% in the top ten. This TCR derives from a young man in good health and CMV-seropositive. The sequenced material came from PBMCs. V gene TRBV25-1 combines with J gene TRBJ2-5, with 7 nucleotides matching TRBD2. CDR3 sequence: CASSERRGAGWETQYF. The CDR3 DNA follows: TGTGCCAGCAGTGAACGTCGGGGAGCGGGGTGGGAGACCCAGTACTTC. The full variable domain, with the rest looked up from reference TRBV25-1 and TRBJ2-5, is EADIYQTPRYLVIGTGKKITLECSQTMGHDKMYWYQQDPGMELHLIHYSYGVNSTEKGDLSSESTVSRIRTEHFPLTLESARPSHTSQYLCASSERRGAGWETQYFGPGTRLLVL.